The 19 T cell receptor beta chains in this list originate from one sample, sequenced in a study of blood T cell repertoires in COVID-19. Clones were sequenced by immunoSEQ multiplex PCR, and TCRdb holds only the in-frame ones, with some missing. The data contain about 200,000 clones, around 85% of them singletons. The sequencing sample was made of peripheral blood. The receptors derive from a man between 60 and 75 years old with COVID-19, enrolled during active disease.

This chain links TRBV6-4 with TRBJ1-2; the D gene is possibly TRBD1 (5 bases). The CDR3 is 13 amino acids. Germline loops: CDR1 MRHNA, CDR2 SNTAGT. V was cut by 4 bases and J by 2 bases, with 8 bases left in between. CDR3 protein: CASSAGLNYGYTF. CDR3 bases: TGTGCCAGCAGTGCGGGACTGAACTATGGCTACACCTTC.

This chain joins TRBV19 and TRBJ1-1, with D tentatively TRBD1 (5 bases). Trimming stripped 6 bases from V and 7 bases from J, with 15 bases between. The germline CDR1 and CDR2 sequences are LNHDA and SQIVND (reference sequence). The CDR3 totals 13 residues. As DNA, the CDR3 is TGTGCCAGTAGCTTTTCACGGGGGGGTGAAGCTTTCTTT. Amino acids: CASSFSRGGEAFF.

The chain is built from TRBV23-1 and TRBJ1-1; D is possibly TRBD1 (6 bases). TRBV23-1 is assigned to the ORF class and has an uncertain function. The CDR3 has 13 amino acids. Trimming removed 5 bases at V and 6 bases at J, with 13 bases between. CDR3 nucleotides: TGCGCCAGCAGTTCAAACAGGGCTGCTGAAGCTTTCTTT. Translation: CASSSNRAAEAFF.

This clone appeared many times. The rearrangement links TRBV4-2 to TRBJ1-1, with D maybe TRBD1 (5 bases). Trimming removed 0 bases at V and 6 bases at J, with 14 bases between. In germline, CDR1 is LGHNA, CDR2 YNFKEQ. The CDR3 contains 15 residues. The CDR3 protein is CASSQDYGGASEAFF. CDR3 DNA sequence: TGTGCCAGCAGCCAAGATTACGGGGGTGCATCTGAAGCTTTCTTT.

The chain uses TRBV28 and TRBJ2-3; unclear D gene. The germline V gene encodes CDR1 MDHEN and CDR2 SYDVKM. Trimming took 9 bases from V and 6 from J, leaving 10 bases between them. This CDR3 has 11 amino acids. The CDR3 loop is CASDSRDTQYF. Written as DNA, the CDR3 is TGTGCCAGTGACTCGCGGGATACGCAGTATTTT.

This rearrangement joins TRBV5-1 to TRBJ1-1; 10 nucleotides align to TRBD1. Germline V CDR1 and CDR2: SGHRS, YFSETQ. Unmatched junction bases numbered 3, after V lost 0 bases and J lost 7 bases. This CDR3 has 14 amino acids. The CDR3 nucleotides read TGCGCCAGCAGCTTGGAGAGGACAGGGGGTGAAGCTTTCTTT. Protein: CASSLERTGGEAFF.

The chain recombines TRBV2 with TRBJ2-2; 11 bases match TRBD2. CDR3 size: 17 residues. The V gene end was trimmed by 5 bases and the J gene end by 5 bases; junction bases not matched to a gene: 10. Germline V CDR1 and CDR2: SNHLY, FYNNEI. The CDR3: CASSFLSGRARTGELFF. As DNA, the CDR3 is TGTGCCAGCAGTTTTCTTAGCGGGAGGGCCCGGACCGGGGAGCTGTTTTTT. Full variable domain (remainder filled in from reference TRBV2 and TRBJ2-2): EPEVTQTPSHQVTQMGQEVILRCVPISNHLYFYWYRQILGQKVEFLVSFYNNEISEKSEIFDDQFSVERPDGSNFTLKIRSTKLEDSAMYFCASSFLSGRARTGELFFGEGSRLTVL.

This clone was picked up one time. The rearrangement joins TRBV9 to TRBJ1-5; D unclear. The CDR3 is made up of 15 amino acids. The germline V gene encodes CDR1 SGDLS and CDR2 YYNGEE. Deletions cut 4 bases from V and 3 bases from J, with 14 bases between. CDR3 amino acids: CASSPGETTNQPQHF. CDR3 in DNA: TGTGCCAGCAGCCCCGGTGAAACCACCAATCAGCCCCAGCATTTT.

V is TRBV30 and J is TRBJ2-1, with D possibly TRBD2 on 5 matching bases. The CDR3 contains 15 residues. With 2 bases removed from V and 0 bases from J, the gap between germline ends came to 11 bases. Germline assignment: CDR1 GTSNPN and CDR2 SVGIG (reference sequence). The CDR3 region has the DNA TGTGCCTGGAGTCATGACGGGAACTCCTACAATGAGCAGTTCTTC. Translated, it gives CAWSHDGNSYNEQFF.

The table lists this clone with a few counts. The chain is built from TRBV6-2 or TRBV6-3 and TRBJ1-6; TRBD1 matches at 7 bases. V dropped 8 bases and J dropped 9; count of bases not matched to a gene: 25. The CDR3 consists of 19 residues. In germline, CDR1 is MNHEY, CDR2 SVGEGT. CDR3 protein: CASRFIRDRDLSRGSPLHF. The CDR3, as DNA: TGTGCCAGCCGTTTTATCCGGGACAGAGACTTGTCCCGGGGTTCACCCCTCCACTTT.

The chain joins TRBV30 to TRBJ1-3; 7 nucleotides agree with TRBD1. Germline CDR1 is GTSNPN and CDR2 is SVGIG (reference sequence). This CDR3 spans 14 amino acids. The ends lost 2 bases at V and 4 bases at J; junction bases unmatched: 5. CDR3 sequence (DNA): TGTGCCTGGAGTTTTACAGGGGCCGGAAACACCATATATTTT. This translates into CAWSFTGAGNTIYF.

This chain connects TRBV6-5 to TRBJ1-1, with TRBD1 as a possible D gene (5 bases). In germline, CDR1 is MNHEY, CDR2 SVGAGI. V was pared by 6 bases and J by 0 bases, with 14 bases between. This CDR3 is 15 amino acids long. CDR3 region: CASSPPGHLNTEAFF. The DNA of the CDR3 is TGTGCCAGCAGCCCCCCCGGACATCTGAACACTGAAGCTTTCTTT.

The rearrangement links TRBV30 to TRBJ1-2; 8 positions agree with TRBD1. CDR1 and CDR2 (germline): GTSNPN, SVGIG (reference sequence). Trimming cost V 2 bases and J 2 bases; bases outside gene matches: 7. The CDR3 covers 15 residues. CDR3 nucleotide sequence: TGTGCCTGGAGTCTTACACGGACAGGGAACTATGGCTACACCTTC. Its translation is CAWSLTRTGNYGYTF.

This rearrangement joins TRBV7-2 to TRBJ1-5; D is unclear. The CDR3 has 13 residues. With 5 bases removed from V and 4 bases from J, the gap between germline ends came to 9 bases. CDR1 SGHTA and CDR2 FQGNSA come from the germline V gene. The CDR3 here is CASSPYTNQPQHF. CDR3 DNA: TGTGCCAGCAGCCCTTACACGAATCAGCCCCAGCATTTT. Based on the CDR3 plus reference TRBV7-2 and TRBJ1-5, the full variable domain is GAGVSQSPSNKVTEKGKDVELRCDPISGHTALYWYRQSLGQGLEFLIYFQGNSAPDKSGLPSDRFSAERTGGSVSTLTIQRTQQEDSAVYLCASSPYTNQPQHFGDGTRLSIL.

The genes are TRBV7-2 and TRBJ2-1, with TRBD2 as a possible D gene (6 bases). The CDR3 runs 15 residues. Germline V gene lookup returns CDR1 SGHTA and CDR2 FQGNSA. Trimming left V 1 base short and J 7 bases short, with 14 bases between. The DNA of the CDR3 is TGTGCCAGCAGCTTAGAAGGCGCAGGGAGGAATGAGCAGTTCTTC. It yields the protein CASSLEGAGRNEQFF.

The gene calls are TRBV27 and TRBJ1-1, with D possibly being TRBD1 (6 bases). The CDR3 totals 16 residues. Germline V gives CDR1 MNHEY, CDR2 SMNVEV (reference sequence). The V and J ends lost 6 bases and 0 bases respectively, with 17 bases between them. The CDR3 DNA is TGTGCCAGCAGCCTCGAAGGGGGACGGATGAACACTGAAGCTTTCTTT. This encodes CASSLEGGRMNTEAFF.

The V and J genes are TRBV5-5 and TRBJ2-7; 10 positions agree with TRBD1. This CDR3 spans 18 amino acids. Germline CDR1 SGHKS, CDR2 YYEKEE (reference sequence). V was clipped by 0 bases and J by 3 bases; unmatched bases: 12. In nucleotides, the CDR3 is TGTGCCAGCAGCTTGGAGGGGACAGGGGTCACACGACACTACGAGCAGTACTTC. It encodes CASSLEGTGVTRHYEQYF. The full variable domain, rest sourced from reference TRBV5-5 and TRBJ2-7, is DAGVTQSPTHLIKTRGQQVTLRCSPISGHKSVSWYQQVLGQGPQFIFQYYEKEERGRGNFPDRFSARQFPNYSSELNVNALLLGDSALYLCASSLEGTGVTRHYEQYFGPGTRLTVT.

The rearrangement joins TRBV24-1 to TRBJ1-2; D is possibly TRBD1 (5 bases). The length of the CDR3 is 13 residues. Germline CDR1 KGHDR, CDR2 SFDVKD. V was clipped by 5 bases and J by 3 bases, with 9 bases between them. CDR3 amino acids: CATSGPGDYGYTF. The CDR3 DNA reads TGTGCCACCAGTGGTCCGGGGGACTATGGCTACACCTTC.

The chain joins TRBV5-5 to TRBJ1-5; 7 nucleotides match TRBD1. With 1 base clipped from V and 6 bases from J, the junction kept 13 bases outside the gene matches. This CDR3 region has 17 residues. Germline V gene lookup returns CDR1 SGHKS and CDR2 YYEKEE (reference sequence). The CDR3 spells CASSLYEGGAGSQPQHF. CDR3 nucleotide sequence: TGTGCCAGCAGCTTGTATGAAGGGGGCGCTGGTAGTCAGCCCCAGCATTTT.